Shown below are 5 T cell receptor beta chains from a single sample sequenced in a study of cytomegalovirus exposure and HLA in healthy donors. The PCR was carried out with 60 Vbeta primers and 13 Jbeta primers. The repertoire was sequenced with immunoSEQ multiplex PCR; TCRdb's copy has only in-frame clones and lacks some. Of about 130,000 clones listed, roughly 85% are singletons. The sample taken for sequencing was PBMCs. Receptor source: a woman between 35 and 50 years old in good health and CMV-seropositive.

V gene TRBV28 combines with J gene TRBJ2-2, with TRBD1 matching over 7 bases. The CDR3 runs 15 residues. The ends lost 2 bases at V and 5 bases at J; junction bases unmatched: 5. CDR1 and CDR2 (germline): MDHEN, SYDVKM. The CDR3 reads CASSLGQARTGELFF. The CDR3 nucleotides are TGTGCCAGCAGTTTAGGACAGGCAAGGACCGGGGAGCTGTTTTTT.

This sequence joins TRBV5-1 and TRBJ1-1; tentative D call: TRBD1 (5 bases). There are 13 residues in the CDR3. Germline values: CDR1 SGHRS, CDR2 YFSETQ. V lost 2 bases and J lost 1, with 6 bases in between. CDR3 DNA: TGCGCCAGCAGCTTACAGGCGAACACTGAAGCTTTCTTT. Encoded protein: CASSLQANTEAFF.

The CDR3 is CASSLEAVVTGANVLTF. In DNA, the CDR3 is TGTGCCAGCAGCTTAGAAGCCGTAGTAACTGGGGCCAACGTCCTGACTTTC. This chain uses TRBV7-8 with TRBJ2-6; D unclear. Trimming shortened V by 1 base and J by 2 bases, and 12 bases separated the two germline ends. The germline V gene has CDR1 SGHVS and CDR2 FQNEAQ. The CDR3 has 17 amino acids.

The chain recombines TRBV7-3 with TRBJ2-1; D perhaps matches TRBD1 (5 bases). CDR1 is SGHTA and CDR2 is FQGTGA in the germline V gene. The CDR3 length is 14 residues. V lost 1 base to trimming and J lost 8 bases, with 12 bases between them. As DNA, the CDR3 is TGTGCCAGCAGCTTAAAGGACAAGGGTCATGAGCAGTTCTTC. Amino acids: CASSLKDKGHEQFF.

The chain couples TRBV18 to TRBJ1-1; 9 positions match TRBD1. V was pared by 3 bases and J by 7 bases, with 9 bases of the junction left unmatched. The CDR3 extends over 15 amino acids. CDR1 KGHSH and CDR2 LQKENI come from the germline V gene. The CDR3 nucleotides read TGTGCCAGCTCACCTTTAGCGGGACAGGGAGTTGAAGCTTTCTTT. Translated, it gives CASSPLAGQGVEAFF.